Listed here are 4 T cell receptor beta chains from one sample, sequenced in a study of blood T cell repertoires in COVID-19. The repertoire was sequenced with immunoSEQ multiplex PCR; TCRdb's copy has only in-frame clones and lacks some. The sample carries 200,000 to 250,000 clones, approximately 82% recorded once. Sequencing was performed on peripheral blood. Source of these receptors: a woman in her late teens or twenties with acute or convalescent COVID-19.

V usage is TRBV28 and J usage is TRBJ2-1, with D perhaps TRBD2 (5 bases). V shed 5 bases and J shed 7 bases, with 15 bases lying between them. The V gene's germline CDR1 is MDHEN and CDR2 SYDVKM. The CDR3 runs 14 residues. This CDR3 is CASSSFWEFNEQFF. Written as DNA, the CDR3 is TGTGCCAGCAGTAGCTTTTGGGAGTTTAATGAGCAGTTCTTC.

The genes are TRBV6-5 and TRBJ1-2; D is undetermined. This CDR3 region has 13 residues. Germline V gives CDR1 MNHEY, CDR2 SVGAGI. Deletions cut 5 bases from V and 5 bases from J, with 12 bases between. This chain's CDR3 is CASSPGISYGYTF. In DNA form, the CDR3 reads TGTGCCAGCAGTCCCGGGATCTCTTATGGCTACACCTTC.

In this sample, this clone turned up a few times. J is TRBJ1-1 and V is TRBV5-5; the D gene is possibly TRBD1 (5 bases). V was pared by 0 bases and J by 3 bases, with 18 bases between. The CDR3 consists of 17 residues. Per the germline V gene, CDR1 is SGHKS and CDR2 is YYEKEE (reference sequence). CDR3: CASSLGRSAGWDTEAFF. The DNA for the CDR3 is TGTGCCAGCAGCTTGGGTCGATCGGCAGGGTGGGACACTGAAGCTTTCTTT.

This chain uses TRBV3-1 (or the pseudogene TRBV3-2) with TRBJ2-5; TRBD2 agrees at 11 bases. The CDR3 runs 15 residues. The ends lost 4 bases at V and 5 bases at J; junction bases unmatched: 6. CDR1 is LGHDT, CDR2 YNNKEL, per germline (reference sequence). The CDR3: CASSRTSGGGETQYF. In DNA form, the CDR3 reads TGTGCCAGCAGCCGTACTAGCGGGGGAGGGGAGACCCAGTACTTC.